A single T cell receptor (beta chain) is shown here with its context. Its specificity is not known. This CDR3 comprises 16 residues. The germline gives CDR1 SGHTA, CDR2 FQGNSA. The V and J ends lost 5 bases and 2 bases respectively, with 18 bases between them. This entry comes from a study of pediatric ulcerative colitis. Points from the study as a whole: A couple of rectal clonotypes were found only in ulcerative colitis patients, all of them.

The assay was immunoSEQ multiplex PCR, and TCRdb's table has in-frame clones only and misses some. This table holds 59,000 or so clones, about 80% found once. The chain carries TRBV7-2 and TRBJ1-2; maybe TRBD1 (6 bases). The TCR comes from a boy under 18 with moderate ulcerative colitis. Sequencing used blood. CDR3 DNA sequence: TGTGCCAGCAGCCAATCCCCCGCTACAGGGAACTATGGCTACACCTTC. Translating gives CASSQSPATGNYGYTF.